This T cell receptor (beta chain) was recorded in a study of T-cell reconstitution after alpha-beta-depleted transplantation in children. Findings of the study overall: The main origin of T-cell counts and diversity one year after transplant was newly produced T cells. Several hundred expanded graft clones reportedly were the source of alpha-beta T cells about two months after transplant.

The V gene's germline CDR1 is SGHRS and CDR2 YFSETQ. Trimming left V 4 bases short and J 7 bases short, with 20 bases between. This CDR3 is 15 amino acids long. Unique molecular identifiers were used to barcode this TCRbeta library. TCRdb reprocessed the PCR reads with MiXCR, giving one entry per CDR3 protein. Among about 1,000,000 distinct CDR3 sequences listed, roughly 29% were seen once. Remarks on this clonotype: What it binds is not known.

The specimen was PBMCs, mostly from graft donor cells, collected 360 days after TCRalphabeta/CD19-depleted stem cell transplant. The V gene is TRBV5-1, the J gene TRBJ1-1; possibly TRBD1 for D (5 bases). This clonotype was obtained from a boy younger than two who had a stem cell transplant for SCID, so the T cells may come from the graft donor. This CDR3 is CASSPNDAGWSEAFF. In DNA form, the CDR3 reads TGCGCCAGCAGCCCGAATGACGCAGGGTGGAGTGAAGCTTTCTTT.